Listed here are 22 T cell receptor beta chains from one sample, sequenced in a study of HIV-infected children after antiretroviral therapy interruption. Treatment reported: PENTA 11 planned treatment interruption arm or continuous ART arm. The TCR library was built from RNA with a 3' RACE protocol and unique molecular identifiers. TCRdb re-derived calls from the 3' RACE reads in MiXCR, one entry per CDR3 protein. The sample lists roughly 15,000 distinct CDR3 sequences; around 3.3% were seen once. The sample here was CD45RO+ CD8+ T cells from PBMCs, pooled from several time points, taken from a donor given antiretroviral therapy, either interrupted or continuous. The subset here: memory CD8+ CD45RO+ CD45RA- T cells. The source of these receptors is a pool of human donors with HIV.

This clonotype appeared many times. The chain recombines TRBV9 with TRBJ2-4, with D possibly matching TRBD2 (6 bases). Trimming stripped 0 bases from V and 0 bases from J, with 7 bases between. In germline, CDR1 is SGDLS, CDR2 YYNGEE. The CDR3 length is 15 residues. The CDR3, as DNA: TGTGCCAGCAGCGTAGCGGGACTAGCCAAAAACATTCAGTACTTC. Translated, it gives CASSVAGLAKNIQYF.

This clonotype has ten or more counts. The chain employs TRBV12-3 or TRBV12-4 and TRBJ2-1, with unresolved D. The V end lost 5 bases, the J end lost 9 bases, and 8 bases lay between the germline ends. This CDR3 has 11 amino acids. The CDR3 nucleotides read TGTGCCAGCAGTGCCTTAGGTGAGCAGTTCTTC. Its protein product is CASSALGEQFF.

Many counts were recorded for this clonotype. The chain recombines TRBV19 with TRBJ1-5; 8 positions agree with TRBD1. Germline trimming cut 5 bases from V and 4 bases from J; bases unmatched to any gene: 4. The V gene's germline CDR1 is LNHDA and CDR2 SQIVND (reference sequence). The CDR3 has 14 residues. Written as DNA, the CDR3 is TGTGCCAGTAGTCCTGGGACAGGAAATCAGCCCCAGCATTTT. Translation gives CASSPGTGNQPQHF. The whole variable domain, filled in from reference TRBV19 and TRBJ1-5, reads DGGITQSPKYLFRKEGQNVTLSCEQNLNHDAMYWYRQDPGQGLRLIYYSQIVNDFQKGDIAEGYSVSREKKESFPLTVTSAQKNPTAFYLCASSPGTGNQPQHFGDGTRLSIL.

The sample holds many counts of this clonotype. This rearrangement joins TRBV20-1 to TRBJ2-7; tentative D call: TRBD2 (5 bases). This CDR3 region has 14 residues. Germline loops: CDR1 DFQATT, CDR2 SNEGSKA (reference sequence). Trimming left V 1 base short and J 0 bases short, with 10 bases between. This CDR3 is CSARVQDSSYEQYF. The DNA of the CDR3 is TGCAGTGCTAGAGTCCAGGACTCCTCCTACGAGCAGTACTTC.

This clonotype was seen many times. The chain carries TRBV20-1 and TRBJ2-7; tentatively, D is TRBD2 (6 bases). The germline V and J ends were trimmed by 7 bases and 0 bases, with 13 bases remaining between them. This CDR3 spans 13 amino acids. Germline values: CDR1 DFQATT, CDR2 SNEGSKA (reference sequence). The CDR3, as DNA: TGCAGTGTATCCGGGACTGACTCCTACGAGCAGTACTTC. Translation: CSVSGTDSYEQYF.

Many counts were recorded for this clonotype. The chain links TRBV7-3 to TRBJ2-5, with a weak D call TRBD1 (5 bases). Deletions cut 2 bases from V and 1 base from J, with 11 bases between. The CDR3 totals 15 residues. The germline V gene has CDR1 SGHTA and CDR2 FQGTGA. The DNA for the CDR3 is TGTGCCAGCAGCTTATATAAGGGGCCCCAAGAGACCCAGTACTTC. It specifies CASSLYKGPQETQYF. Drawing the rest from reference TRBV7-3 and TRBJ2-5, the complete variable domain is GAGVSQTPSNKVTEKGKYVELRCDPISGHTALYWYRQSLGQGPEFLIYFQGTGAADDSGLPNDRFFAVRPEGSVSTLKIQRTERGDSAVYLCASSLYKGPQETQYFGPGTRLLVL.

The sample holds many counts of this clonotype. The chain combines TRBV6-1 with TRBJ1-2; maybe TRBD1 (5 bases). The CDR3 totals 14 residues. The V end was cut by 4 bases, the J end by 6 bases, with 15 bases between. The germline V gene encodes CDR1 MNHNS and CDR2 SASEGT. CDR3 amino acids: CASSGGAGNDGYTF. DNA of the CDR3: TGTGCCAGCAGTGGGGGCGCGGGGAATGATGGCTACACCTTC.

Many counts were recorded for this clonotype. This rearrangement joins TRBV11-1 to TRBJ2-7; D perhaps matches TRBD1 (6 bases). Germline CDR1 SGHAT, CDR2 FQDESV (reference sequence). The CDR3 extends over 16 amino acids. V was trimmed by 2 bases and J by 5 bases, leaving 19 bases between them. The CDR3 DNA reads as TGTGCCAGCAGCTTATTTTGGGGGCAGGGAATTGACGAGCAGTACTTC. Translated, it gives CASSLFWGQGIDEQYF.

This clonotype was counted many times. The genes are TRBV7-8 and TRBJ1-5, with a weak D call TRBD1 (6 bases). V was cut by 1 base and J by 6 bases, with 16 bases left in between. The germline gives CDR1 SGHVS, CDR2 FQNEAQ. CDR3 length: 16 amino acids. Here the CDR3 DNA reads TGTGCCAGCAGCTTAGTTGGGGGCGTTAGAATTCAGCCCCAGCATTTT. Translation gives CASSLVGGVRIQPQHF.

This clonotype has ten or more counts. The V and J genes are TRBV5-1 and TRBJ2-7; 9 positions match TRBD2. With V trimmed by 0 bases and J by 4 bases, 5 bases remained unmatched. The CDR3 contains 15 residues. The germline CDR1 and CDR2 sequences are SGHRS and YFSETQ. CDR3: CASSLVSSGTYEQYF. The CDR3 DNA is TGCGCCAGCAGCTTGGTCTCTAGCGGGACTTACGAGCAGTACTTC.

Remarks on this clonotype: This sequence may be a read error, since a much larger clone differs from it by one base. This rearrangement joins TRBV27 to TRBJ1-1; TRBD1 aligns across 7 bases. Germline loops: CDR1 MNHEY, CDR2 SMNVEV (reference sequence). CDR3 length equals 15 residues. The CDR3 DNA reads as TGTGTCAGCAGTTTACCCGGACAGGTTCGTACTGAAGCTTTCTTT. This encodes CVSSLPGQVRTEAFF.

This chain connects TRBV7-2 to TRBJ2-2; 8 nucleotides match TRBD1. CDR3 length: 18 residues. Losses at the gene ends were 2 bases for V and 6 bases for J; bases not matched to a gene: 14. CDR1 is SGHTA and CDR2 is FQGNSA in the germline V gene. The CDR3 sequence is CASSLYRRGPDISGELFF. DNA for the CDR3: TGTGCCAGCAGCTTATACCGCAGGGGGCCGGATATATCCGGGGAGCTGTTTTTT.

This clonotype was observed many times. The chain uses TRBV7-9 and TRBJ2-1; D is unresolved. CDR3 length: 13 amino acids. Germline values: CDR1 SEHNR, CDR2 FQNEAQ (reference sequence). Trimming pared 2 bases from V and 6 bases from J, leaving 8 bases between. CDR3 region: CASSLLGLNEQFF. The DNA for the CDR3 is TGTGCCAGCAGCTTACTCGGCCTCAATGAGCAGTTCTTC.

This clonotype occurred many times. V usage is TRBV6-1 and J usage is TRBJ1-1; 7 nucleotides align to TRBD1. V lost 7 bases, J lost 1 base, and 9 bases stayed unmatched. CDR3 length: 15 amino acids. Germline CDR1 and CDR2: MNHNS and SASEGT. CDR3: CASKLRDSENTEAFF. The CDR3 DNA reads as TGTGCCAGCAAACTTAGGGACAGCGAGAACACTGAAGCTTTCTTT.

The rearrangement joins TRBV11-2 to TRBJ2-3, with D possibly matching TRBD1 (6 bases). The CDR3 covers 15 residues. Trimming took 3 bases from V and 2 from J, leaving 12 bases between them. The germline V gene has CDR1 SGHAT and CDR2 FQNNGV. The chain's CDR3 is CASSFTGTNTDTQYF. The CDR3 nucleotides read TGTGCCAGCAGCTTTACAGGGACCAACACAGATACGCAGTATTTT.

Many counts were recorded for this clonotype. This chain links TRBV13 with TRBJ2-1; 9 bases fit TRBD2. J gave up 5 bases and V 1 base, and 6 bases lay outside the gene matches. In germline, CDR1 is PRHDT, CDR2 FYEKMQ (reference sequence). The length of the CDR3 is 16 residues. CDR3 DNA: TGTGCCAGCAGCTTAGCTAGCGGGGCCCCCAACAATGAGCAGTTCTTC. Protein: CASSLASGAPNNEQFF.

Regarding this clonotype: Since a much larger clone is just one base distant, this may be a read error. The chain links TRBV6-2 or TRBV6-3 to TRBJ1-5; D possibly corresponds to TRBD1 (5 bases). This CDR3 has 18 residues. Germline CDR1 and CDR2: MNHEY and SVGEGT. The germline V and J ends were trimmed by 5 bases and 0 bases, with 20 bases remaining between them. CDR3 in DNA: TGTGCCAGCAGTCATACTCTTCGACAGAGGCTTAGCAATCAGCCCCAGCATTTT. As protein: CASSHTLRQRLSNQPQHF.

This clonotype was counted ten times or more. CDR3 in DNA: TGTGCCAGCAGTTTATACTCAACGGCCCCTGAGATATCCGGGGAGCTGTTTTTT. Protein sequence: CASSLYSTAPEISGELFF. This chain joins TRBV27 and TRBJ2-2; D not certain. Per germline, CDR1 MNHEY and CDR2 SMNVEV (reference sequence). Trimming removed 1 base from V and 6 bases from J, with 21 bases in between. The CDR3 runs 18 residues.

This clonotype has ten or more counts. The chain has TRBV30 and TRBJ1-5, with 7 bases matching TRBD1. The junction had 7 bases not matched to a gene; V was cut back by 2 bases and J by 6 bases. The germline gives CDR1 GTSNPN, CDR2 SVGIG (reference sequence). The CDR3 has 14 residues. For the CDR3, the DNA is TGTGCCTGGAGTCCGACAGGGTGGGGTCAGCCCCAGCATTTT. This translates into CAWSPTGWGQPQHF. The entire variable domain, with the rest obtained from reference TRBV30 and TRBJ1-5, is as follows: SQTIHQWPATLVQPVGSPLSLECTVEGTSNPNLYWYRQAAGRGLQLLFYSVGIGQISSEVPQNLSASRPQDRQFILSSKKLLLSDSGFYLCAWSPTGWGQPQHFGDGTRLSIL.

V gene TRBV28 combines with J gene TRBJ2-7; D not resolved. V lost 6 bases and J lost 5, with 11 bases in between. CDR1 and CDR2 (germline): MDHEN, SYDVKM. This CDR3 spans 12 amino acids. CDR3 DNA: TGTGCCAGCAGGGCAGACCAAGACGAGCAGTACTTC. This encodes CASRADQDEQYF.

This clonotype occurred a few times. The V gene is TRBV20-1, the J gene TRBJ2-2; the match to TRBD1 covers 8 bases. The CDR3 consists of 16 residues. Germline CDR1 reads DFQATT; CDR2 reads SNEGSKA (reference sequence). V was pared by 0 bases and J by 3 bases, with 6 bases of the junction left unmatched. This chain's CDR3 is CSARDPDRGDTGELFF. Here the CDR3 DNA reads TGCAGTGCTAGAGATCCAGACAGGGGTGACACCGGGGAGCTGTTTTTT.

This clonotype was counted at least ten times. This chain joins TRBV12-3 or TRBV12-4 and TRBJ1-5, with D hard to call. The CDR3 consists of 15 residues. Deletions cut 0 bases from V and 5 bases from J, with 11 bases between. CDR3 in DNA: TGTGCCAGCAGTTTAGCGCGGAACGGAGATCAGCCCCAGCATTTT. As protein: CASSLARNGDQPQHF.